This TCR beta chain was sequenced in a study of blood T cell repertoires in COVID-19. Study-wide background: The analysed material was cDNA or gDNA that came from T cells, B-cell-depleted T cells, or PBMCs.

Authors' methods: How many nucleated cells were present was estimated from reference gene primer amplification. Produced via immunoSEQ multiplex PCR; TCRdb's table is partial and in-frame only. For V, J and clone size, that table is used; D and trimming come from the DNA. Found here are some 100,000 clones, approximately 91% of them singletons; the top ten hold approximately 2%. Germline trimming cut 6 bases from V and 6 bases from J; bases unmatched to any gene: 4. The CDR3 is 13 residues long. The receptor comes from a man in his fifties with active COVID-19. The chain employs TRBV12-3 or TRBV12-4 and TRBJ2-2, with 7 bases matching TRBD1. Sample: peripheral blood. CDR3 DNA sequence: TGTGCCAGCAGACTACAGGGGTCCGGGGAGCTGTTTTTT. It specifies CASRLQGSGELFF.